This T cell receptor (beta chain) was found in a study of T cell responses to AZD1222 COVID-19 vaccine. Study as a whole: Second doses were pooled across both intervals (about 4 or about 12 weeks). Study-level results: Two doses of AZD1222 preceded a rise in Spike-specific TCR breadth and depth. Researchers took repertoire samples only after the peak T cell response had come. In a largely white British group with more females than males, clonal diversity was possibly underestimated.

Sequencing used immunoSEQ multiplex PCR; TCRdb keeps in-frame clones, though not all of them. The table includes 100,000 to 150,000 clones, around 94% detected once. Details on this clone: Its antigen is not known.

V was clipped by 4 bases and J by 1 base, with 10 bases between them. The CDR3 has 14 amino acids. CDR1 and CDR2 (germline): LGHDT, YNNKEL (reference sequence). The specimen comprised peripheral blood, sampled on day 0 of AZD1222 vaccination. The rearrangement joins TRBV3-1 (or the pseudogene TRBV3-2) to TRBJ1-1; possibly TRBD1 for D (5 bases). The clonotype comes from an adult in good health. The CDR3 region is CASSRITGNTEAFF. The DNA for the CDR3 is TGTGCCAGCAGCCGGATAACAGGGAACACTGAAGCTTTCTTT.